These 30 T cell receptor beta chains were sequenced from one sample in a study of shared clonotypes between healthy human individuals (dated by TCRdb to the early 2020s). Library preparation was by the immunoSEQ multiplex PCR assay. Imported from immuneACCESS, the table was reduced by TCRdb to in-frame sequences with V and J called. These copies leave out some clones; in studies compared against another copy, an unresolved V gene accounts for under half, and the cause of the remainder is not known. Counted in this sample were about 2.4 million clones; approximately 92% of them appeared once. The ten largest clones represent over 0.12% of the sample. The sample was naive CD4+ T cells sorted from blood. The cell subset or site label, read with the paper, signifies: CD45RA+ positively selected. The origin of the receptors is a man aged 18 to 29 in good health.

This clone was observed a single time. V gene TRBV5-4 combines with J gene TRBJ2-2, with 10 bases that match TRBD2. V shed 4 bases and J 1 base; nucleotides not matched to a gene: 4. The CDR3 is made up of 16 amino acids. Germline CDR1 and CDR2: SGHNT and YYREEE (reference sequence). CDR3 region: CASSHLAGVNTGELFF. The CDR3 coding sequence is TGTGCCAGCAGCCACCTAGCGGGGGTGAACACCGGGGAGCTGTTTTTT.

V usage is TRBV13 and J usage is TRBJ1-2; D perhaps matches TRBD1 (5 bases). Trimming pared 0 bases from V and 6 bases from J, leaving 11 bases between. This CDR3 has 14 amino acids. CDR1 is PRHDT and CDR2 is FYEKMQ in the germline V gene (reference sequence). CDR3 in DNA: TGTGCCAGCAGCTTAGGATACAGGAACAATGGCTACACCTTC. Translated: CASSLGYRNNGYTF. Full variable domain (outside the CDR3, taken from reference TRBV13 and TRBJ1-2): AAGVIQSPRHLIKEKRETATLKCYPIPRHDTVYWYQQGPGQDPQFLISFYEKMQSDKGSIPDRFSAQQFSDYHSELNMSSLELGDSALYFCASSLGYRNNGYTFGSGTRLTVV.

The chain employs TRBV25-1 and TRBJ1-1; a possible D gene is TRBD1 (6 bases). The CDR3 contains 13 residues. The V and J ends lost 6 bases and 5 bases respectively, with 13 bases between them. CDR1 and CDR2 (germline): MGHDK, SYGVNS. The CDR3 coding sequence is TGTGCCAGCAGGCCCCAGGGGCGGACTGAAGCTTTCTTT. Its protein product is CASRPQGRTEAFF. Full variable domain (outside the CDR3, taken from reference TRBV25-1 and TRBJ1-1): EADIYQTPRYLVIGTGKKITLECSQTMGHDKMYWYQQDPGMELHLIHYSYGVNSTEKGDLSSESTVSRIRTEHFPLTLESARPSHTSQYLCASRPQGRTEAFFGQGTRLTVV.

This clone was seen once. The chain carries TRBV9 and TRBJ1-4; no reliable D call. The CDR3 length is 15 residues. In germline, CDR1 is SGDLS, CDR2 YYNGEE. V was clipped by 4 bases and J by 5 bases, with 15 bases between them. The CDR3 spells CASSLGPAPNEKLFF. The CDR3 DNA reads TGTGCCAGCAGCCTCGGACCGGCGCCGAATGAAAAACTGTTTTTT.

CDR3 DNA sequence: TGTGCCAGCAGCCAAGTCCCGAACACTGAAGCTTTCTTT. This encodes CASSQVPNTEAFF. The chain joins TRBV7-2 to TRBJ1-1; D ambiguous. Per the germline V gene, CDR1 is SGHTA and CDR2 is FQGNSA. Trimming left V 5 bases short and J 1 base short, with 8 bases between. This CDR3 is built from 13 residues.

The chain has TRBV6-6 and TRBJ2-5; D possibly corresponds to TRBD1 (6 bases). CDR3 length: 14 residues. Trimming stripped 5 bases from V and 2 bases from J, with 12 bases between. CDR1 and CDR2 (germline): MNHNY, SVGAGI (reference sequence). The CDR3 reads CASSVTGQQETQYF. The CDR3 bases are TGTGCCAGCAGTGTCACAGGACAGCAAGAGACCCAGTACTTC.

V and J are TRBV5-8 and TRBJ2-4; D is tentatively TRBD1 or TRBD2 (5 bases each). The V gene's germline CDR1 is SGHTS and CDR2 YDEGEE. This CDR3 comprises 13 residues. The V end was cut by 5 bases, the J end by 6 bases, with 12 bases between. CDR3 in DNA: TGTGCCAGCAGGCTTACAGGAGGAAACATTCAGTACTTC. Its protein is CASRLTGGNIQYF.

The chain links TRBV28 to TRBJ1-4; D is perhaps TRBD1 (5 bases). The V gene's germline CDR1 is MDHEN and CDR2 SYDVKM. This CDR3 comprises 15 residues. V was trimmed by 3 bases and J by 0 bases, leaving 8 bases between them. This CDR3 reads CASSLTVPTNEKLFF. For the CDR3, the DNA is TGTGCCAGCAGTTTGACAGTCCCAACTAATGAAAAACTGTTTTTT.

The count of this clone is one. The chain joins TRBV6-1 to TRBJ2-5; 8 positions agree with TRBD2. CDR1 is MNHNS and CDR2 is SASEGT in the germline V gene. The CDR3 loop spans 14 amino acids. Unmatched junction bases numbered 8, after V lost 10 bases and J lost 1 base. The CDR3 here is CATDVLAAQETQYF. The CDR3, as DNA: TGTGCCACCGATGTACTAGCGGCCCAAGAGACCCAGTACTTC.

The CDR3 coding sequence is TGTGCCAGCAGCTTAGGACTCTTTGGAGCGGGTGAGCAGTTCTTC. Encoded protein: CASSLGLFGAGEQFF. This chain joins TRBV7-2 and TRBJ2-1; D may be TRBD2 (6 bases). CDR1 is SGHTA, CDR2 FQGNSA, per germline. The CDR3 runs to 15 residues. V lost 1 base and J lost 9, with 16 bases in between. Drawing the rest from reference TRBV7-2 and TRBJ2-1, the complete variable domain is GAGVSQSPSNKVTEKGKDVELRCDPISGHTALYWYRQSLGQGLEFLIYFQGNSAPDKSGLPSDRFSAERTGGSVSTLTIQRTQQEDSAVYLCASSLGLFGAGEQFFGPGTRLTVL.

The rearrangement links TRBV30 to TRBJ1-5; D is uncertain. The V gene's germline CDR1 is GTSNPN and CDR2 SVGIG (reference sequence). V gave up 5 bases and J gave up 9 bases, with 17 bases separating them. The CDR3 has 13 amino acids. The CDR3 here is CAWGRELDRPQHF. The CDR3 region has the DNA TGTGCCTGGGGCCGGGAGCTCGATAGGCCCCAGCATTTT. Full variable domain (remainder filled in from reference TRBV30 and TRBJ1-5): SQTIHQWPATLVQPVGSPLSLECTVEGTSNPNLYWYRQAAGRGLQLLFYSVGIGQISSEVPQNLSASRPQDRQFILSSKKLLLSDSGFYLCAWGRELDRPQHFGDGTRLSIL.

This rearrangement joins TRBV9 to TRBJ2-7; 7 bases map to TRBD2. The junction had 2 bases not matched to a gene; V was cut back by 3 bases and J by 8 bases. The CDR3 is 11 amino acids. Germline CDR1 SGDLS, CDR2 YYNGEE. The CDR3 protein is CASSGSGQQYF. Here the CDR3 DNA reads TGTGCCAGCAGCGGTAGCGGGCAGCAGTACTTC.

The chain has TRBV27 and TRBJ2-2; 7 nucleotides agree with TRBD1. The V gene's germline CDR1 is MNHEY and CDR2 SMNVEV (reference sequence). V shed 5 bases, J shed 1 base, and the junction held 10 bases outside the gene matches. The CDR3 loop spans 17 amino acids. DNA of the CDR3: TGTGCCAGCAGTACCGTAAAACAGGGGTTGAACACCGGGGAGCTGTTTTTT. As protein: CASSTVKQGLNTGELFF.

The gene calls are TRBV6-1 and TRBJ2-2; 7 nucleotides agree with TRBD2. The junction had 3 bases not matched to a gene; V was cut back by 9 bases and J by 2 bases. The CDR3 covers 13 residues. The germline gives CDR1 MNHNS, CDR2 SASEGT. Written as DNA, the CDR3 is TGTGCCAGTGGCGGGAGAAACACCGGGGAGCTGTTTTTT. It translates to CASGGRNTGELFF.

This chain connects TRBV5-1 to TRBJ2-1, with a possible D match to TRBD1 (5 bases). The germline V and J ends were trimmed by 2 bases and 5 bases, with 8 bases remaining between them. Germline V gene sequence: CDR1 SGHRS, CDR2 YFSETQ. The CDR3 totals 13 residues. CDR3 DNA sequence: TGCGCCAGCAGCTTTGACAGTAACAATGAGCAGTTCTTC. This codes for CASSFDSNNEQFF.

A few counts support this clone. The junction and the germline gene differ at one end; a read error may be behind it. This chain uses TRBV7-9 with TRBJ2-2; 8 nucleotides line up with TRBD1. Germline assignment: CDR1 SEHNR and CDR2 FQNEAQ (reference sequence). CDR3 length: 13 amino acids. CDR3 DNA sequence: TGCACGTTACAGGGGGAATTTACCGGGGAGCTGTTTTTT. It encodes CTLQGEFTGELFF. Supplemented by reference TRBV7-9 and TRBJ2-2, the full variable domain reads DTGVSQNPRHKITKRGQNVTFRCDPISEHNRLYWYRQTLGQGPEFLTYFQNEAQLEKSRLLSDRFSAERPKGSFSTLEIQRTEQGDSAMYLCTLQGEFTGELFFGEGSRLTVL.

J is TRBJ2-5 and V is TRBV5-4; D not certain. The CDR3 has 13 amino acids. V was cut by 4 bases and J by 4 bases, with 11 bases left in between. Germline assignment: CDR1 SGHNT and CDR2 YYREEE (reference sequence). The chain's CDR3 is CASSQQPPETQYF. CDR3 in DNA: TGTGCCAGCAGCCAGCAGCCTCCAGAGACCCAGTACTTC.

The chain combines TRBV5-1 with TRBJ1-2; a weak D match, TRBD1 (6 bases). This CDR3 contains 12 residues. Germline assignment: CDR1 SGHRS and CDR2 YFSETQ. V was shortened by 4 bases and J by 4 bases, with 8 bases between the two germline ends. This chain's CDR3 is CASSQDSYGYTF. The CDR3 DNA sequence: TGCGCCAGCAGCCAGGACAGCTATGGCTACACCTTC. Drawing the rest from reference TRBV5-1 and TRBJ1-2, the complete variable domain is KAGVTQTPRYLIKTRGQQVTLSCSPISGHRSVSWYQQTPGQGLQFLFEYFSETQRNKGNFPGRFSGRQFSNSRSEMNVSTLELGDSALYLCASSQDSYGYTFGSGTRLTVV.

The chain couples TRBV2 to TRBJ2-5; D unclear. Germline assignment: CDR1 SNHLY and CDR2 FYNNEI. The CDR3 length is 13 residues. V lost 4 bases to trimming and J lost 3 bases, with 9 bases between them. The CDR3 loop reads CASSGQRKETQYF. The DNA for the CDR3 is TGTGCCAGCAGTGGTCAACGCAAAGAGACCCAGTACTTC.

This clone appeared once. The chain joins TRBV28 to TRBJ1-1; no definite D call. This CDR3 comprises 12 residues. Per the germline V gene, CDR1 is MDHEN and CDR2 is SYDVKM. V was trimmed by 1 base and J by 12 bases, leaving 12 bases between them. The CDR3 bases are TGTGCCAGCAGTTTATTGAGGCTAGGACCTTTCTTT. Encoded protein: CASSLLRLGPFF.

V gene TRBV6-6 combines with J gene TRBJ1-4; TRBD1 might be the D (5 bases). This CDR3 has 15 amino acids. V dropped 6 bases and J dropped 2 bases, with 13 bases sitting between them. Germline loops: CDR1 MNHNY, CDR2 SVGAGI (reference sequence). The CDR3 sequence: CASRGGSSTNEKLFF. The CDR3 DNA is TGTGCCAGCAGGGGGGGGTCGAGCACTAATGAAAAACTGTTTTTT.

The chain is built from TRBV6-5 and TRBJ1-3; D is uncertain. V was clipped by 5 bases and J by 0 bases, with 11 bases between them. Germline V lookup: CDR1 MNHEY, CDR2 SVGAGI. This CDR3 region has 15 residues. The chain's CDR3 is CASSPIGGSGNTIYF. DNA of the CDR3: TGTGCCAGCAGTCCGATTGGCGGCTCTGGAAACACCATATATTTT.

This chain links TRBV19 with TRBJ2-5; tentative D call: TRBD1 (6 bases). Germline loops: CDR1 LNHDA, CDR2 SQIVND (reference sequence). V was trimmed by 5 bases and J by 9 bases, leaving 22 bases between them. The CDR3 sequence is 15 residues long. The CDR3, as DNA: TGTGCCAGTAGTGGACGTCCGGGACACCCCTTGGCCCAGTACTTC. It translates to CASSGRPGHPLAQYF.

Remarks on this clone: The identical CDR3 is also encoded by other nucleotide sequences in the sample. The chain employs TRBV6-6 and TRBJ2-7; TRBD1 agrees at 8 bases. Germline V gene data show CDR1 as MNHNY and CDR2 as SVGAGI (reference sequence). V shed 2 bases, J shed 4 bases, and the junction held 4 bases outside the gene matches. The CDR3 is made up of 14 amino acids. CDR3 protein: CASSYGTGLYEQYF. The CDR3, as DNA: TGTGCCAGCAGTTACGGGACAGGACTGTACGAGCAGTACTTC.

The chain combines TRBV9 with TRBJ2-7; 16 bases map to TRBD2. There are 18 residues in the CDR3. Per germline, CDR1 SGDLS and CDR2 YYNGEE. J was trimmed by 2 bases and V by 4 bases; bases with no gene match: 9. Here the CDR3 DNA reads TGTGCCAGCAGCCCAACAGAGGGACTAGCGGGGGGGCCCTACGAGCAGTACTTC. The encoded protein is CASSPTEGLAGGPYEQYF.

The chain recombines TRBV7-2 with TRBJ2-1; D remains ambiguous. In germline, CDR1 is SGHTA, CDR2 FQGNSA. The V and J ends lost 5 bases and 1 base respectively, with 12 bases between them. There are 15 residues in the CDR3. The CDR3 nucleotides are TGTGCCAGCAGCCCTTCGCGGCTGTCCTACAATGAGCAGTTCTTC. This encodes CASSPSRLSYNEQFF.

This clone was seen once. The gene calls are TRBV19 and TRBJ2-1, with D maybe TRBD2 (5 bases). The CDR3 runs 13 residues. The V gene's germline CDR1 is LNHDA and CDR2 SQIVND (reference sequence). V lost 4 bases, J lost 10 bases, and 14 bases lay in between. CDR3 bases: TGTGCCAGTAGTAGGAGGTGGGATCAGGAGCAGTTCTTC. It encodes CASSRRWDQEQFF.

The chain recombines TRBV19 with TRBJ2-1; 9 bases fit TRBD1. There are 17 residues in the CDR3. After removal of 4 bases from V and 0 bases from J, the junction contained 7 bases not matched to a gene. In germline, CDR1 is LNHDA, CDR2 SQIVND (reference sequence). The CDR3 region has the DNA TGTGCCAGTAGTACCTCGGGACAGGGAAGCTCCTACAATGAGCAGTTCTTC. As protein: CASSTSGQGSSYNEQFF.

The CDR3 reads CASRLLTQSSYNSPLHF. In nucleotides, the CDR3 is TGTGCCAGCAGATTACTGACCCAGAGCTCCTATAATTCACCCCTCCACTTT. The gene calls are TRBV7-2 and TRBJ1-6; no firm D call. Trimming left V 6 bases short and J 0 bases short, with 15 bases between. Germline V gene lookup returns CDR1 SGHTA and CDR2 FQGNSA. The CDR3 length is 17 residues.

Here the CDR3 reads CASNGQGAGGYTF. The DNA of the CDR3 is TGTGCCAGCAATGGGCAGGGGGCTGGTGGCTACACCTTC. The genes are TRBV2 and TRBJ1-2, with TRBD1 identical over 8 bases. The V and J ends lost 7 bases and 7 bases, in that order; junction bases with no gene match: 8. Germline V gene lookup returns CDR1 SNHLY and CDR2 FYNNEI. CDR3 length: 13 residues.